The 22 T cell receptor beta chains listed next were all sequenced from one sample in a study of T cell repertoires in cytomegalovirus infection. No antigen has been identified for these receptors. TCRdb fed the reads into MiXCR, producing one record per CDR3 protein. The sample contains tens of thousands of distinct CDR3 sequences, around 20% of which appear only once. The sequencing here drew on CD8+ T cells from cultured PBMCs, taken from culture after CMV antigen stimulation. The receptor set was obtained from a human donor in good health (CMV status not recorded). Some clones in this sample may be carry-over from other donors' samples.

The genes are TRBV12-3 or TRBV12-4 and TRBJ2-7; D might be TRBD1 (6 bases). V was shortened by 4 bases and J by 6 bases, with 16 bases between the two germline ends. This CDR3 is built from 14 residues. The CDR3, as DNA: TGTGCCAGCAGTTCCGGGACAAATCTAATCGAGCAGTACTTC. The encoded protein is CASSSGTNLIEQYF.

The V and J genes are TRBV14 and TRBJ1-6, with D uncertain. V was clipped by 0 bases and J by 8 bases, with 20 bases between them. Germline lookup yields CDR1 SGHDN and CDR2 FVKESK. The CDR3 extends over 18 amino acids. The CDR3 DNA sequence: TGTGCCAGCAGCCAAGATAGCCTCGGATTCGCCGAGGATTCACCCCTCCACTTT. Protein: CASSQDSLGFAEDSPLHF.

This chain links TRBV7-2 with TRBJ1-2, with 7 bases aligning to TRBD1. Germline V lookup: CDR1 SGHTA, CDR2 FQGNSA. The CDR3 loop spans 13 amino acids. V trimming: 5 bases; J trimming: 3 bases; junction bases outside the gene matches: 3. The CDR3 protein is CASSNTGDYGYTF. The CDR3 region has the DNA TGTGCCAGCAGCAATACAGGGGACTATGGCTACACCTTC.

This clonotype showed up just a few times. This chain's CDR3 is CASSISDHIHEQYF. CDR3 DNA sequence: TGTGCCAGTAGTATTTCGGACCACATTCACGAGCAGTACTTC. V is TRBV19 and J is TRBJ2-7; D call uncertain. The ends were cut back, 3 bases at V and 5 bases at J, with 14 bases in the middle. CDR1 is LNHDA, CDR2 SQIVND, per germline (reference sequence). This CDR3 is built from 14 residues.

V gene TRBV7-6 combines with J gene TRBJ2-1; tentatively, D is TRBD2 (6 bases). The length of the CDR3 is 13 residues. Germline V lookup: CDR1 SGHVS, CDR2 FNYEAQ. Trimming took off 1 base at V and 10 bases at J, with 11 bases between the two ends. The CDR3 reads CASSLVRGREQFF. The CDR3 region has the DNA TGTGCCAGCAGCTTAGTAAGAGGGAGGGAGCAGTTCTTC.

J is TRBJ1-1 and V is TRBV2; D is unclear. Germline V CDR1 and CDR2: SNHLY, FYNNEI. Trimming removed 4 bases at V and 3 bases at J, with 12 bases between. The CDR3 totals 14 residues. CDR3 bases: TGTGCCAGCAGTGGATGGCCACGGGACACTGAAGCTTTCTTT. Amino acid sequence: CASSGWPRDTEAFF.

This chain links TRBV7-6 with TRBJ2-4; D is perhaps TRBD1 or TRBD2 (5 bases each). The CDR3 covers 16 residues. Germline-derived CDR1 and CDR2 are SGHVS and FNYEAQ. The germline V and J ends were trimmed by 5 bases and 4 bases, with 18 bases remaining between them. In nucleotides, the CDR3 is TGTGCCAGCAGCCCCCGAGGGGCAGGGCTAAAAAACATTCAGTACTTC. Translation gives CASSPRGAGLKNIQYF.

This clonotype showed up just a few times. This rearrangement joins TRBV7-6 to TRBJ2-7; possibly TRBD2 for D (7 bases). Trimming removed 7 bases at V and 6 bases at J, with 19 bases between. The CDR3 is made up of 14 amino acids. The germline CDR1 and CDR2 sequences are SGHVS and FNYEAQ. For the CDR3, the DNA is TGTGCCAGCACCCTCAAAGAGGGGGGGAGCGAGCAGTACTTC. Protein: CASTLKEGGSEQYF.

The genes are TRBV28 and TRBJ2-1, with D perhaps being TRBD1 or TRBD2 (5 bases each). V lost 6 bases, J lost 5 bases, and 11 bases lay in between. CDR3 size: 13 residues. The germline V gene encodes CDR1 MDHEN and CDR2 SYDVKM. The CDR3 is CASRTRDHNEQFF. CDR3 in DNA: TGTGCCAGCAGGACCCGGGACCACAATGAGCAGTTCTTC.

This clonotype was counted a few times. CDR3 in DNA: TGTGCCAGCAGCTTAGAAGCTAGCGGGACCGGGGAGCTGTTTTTT. Residues: CASSLEASGTGELFF. This chain uses TRBV7-6 with TRBJ2-2, with 8 bases fitting TRBD2. V lost 1 base, J lost 5 bases, and 3 bases stayed unmatched. The CDR3 is 15 amino acids. From germline, CDR1 is SGHVS and CDR2 FNYEAQ.

This chain links TRBV7-4 with TRBJ1-1; D perhaps matches TRBD1 (6 bases). The CDR3 spans 16 residues. Trimming removed 5 bases at V and 1 base at J, with 17 bases between. The V gene's germline CDR1 is SGHVT and CDR2 SQSDAQ. The CDR3 spells CASSPPEGGQNTEAFF. CDR3 in DNA: TGTGCCAGCAGCCCCCCTGAGGGGGGGCAGAACACTGAAGCTTTCTTT.

This clonotype was picked up many times. The V and J genes are TRBV6-2 or TRBV6-3 and TRBJ2-1; 13 bases align to TRBD2. Trimming removed 2 bases from V and 14 bases from J; junction bases left unmatched: 9. CDR1 is MNHEY, CDR2 SVGEGT, per germline. This CDR3 has 15 residues. The CDR3 sequence is CASSYTGLAGDVEFF. CDR3 DNA sequence: TGTGCCAGCAGTTACACAGGACTAGCGGGAGATGTGGAGTTCTTC.

J is TRBJ2-1 and V is TRBV4-1; no clear D. The germline V gene has CDR1 MGHRA and CDR2 YSYEKL. This CDR3 contains 12 residues. Trimming shortened V by 4 bases and J by 2 bases, and 3 bases separated the two germline ends. This CDR3 is CASSPAYNEQFF. As DNA, the CDR3 is TGCGCCAGCAGCCCAGCCTACAATGAGCAGTTCTTC.

The rearrangement joins TRBV4-1 to TRBJ2-3; D not certain. From germline, CDR1 is MGHRA and CDR2 YSYEKL. V lost 7 bases to trimming and J lost 2 bases, with 13 bases between them. The CDR3 consists of 14 residues. The CDR3 nucleotides read TGCGCCAGCAACCATCCCGACTTCACAGATACGCAGTATTTT. Protein sequence: CASNHPDFTDTQYF.

This clonotype was observed a few times. This chain connects TRBV7-9 to TRBJ2-7, with 8 bases fitting TRBD1. This CDR3 has 14 residues. Germline V gene data show CDR1 as SEHNR and CDR2 as FQNEAQ (reference sequence). V lost 5 bases, J lost 3 bases, and 6 bases stayed unmatched. The CDR3 sequence is CASSRGQDLYEQYF. The CDR3 nucleotides read TGTGCCAGCAGCCGGGGACAGGACCTCTACGAGCAGTACTTC.

This sequence joins TRBV6-5 and TRBJ2-6; D gene unclear. V was shortened by 5 bases and J by 0 bases, with 11 bases between the two germline ends. The germline V gene has CDR1 MNHEY and CDR2 SVGAGI. The CDR3 is 16 amino acids. The CDR3: CASSAVGDSGANVLTF. The CDR3, as DNA: TGTGCCAGCAGTGCCGTCGGTGACTCTGGGGCCAACGTCCTGACTTTC.

The chain employs TRBV7-2 and TRBJ2-1; D possibly matches TRBD1 or TRBD2 (5 bases each). The CDR3 sequence is 10 residues long. Germline CDR1 and CDR2: SGHTA and FQGNSA. V lost 5 bases to trimming and J lost 12 bases, with 8 bases between them. The CDR3 coding sequence is TGTGCCAGCAGCCAGGGAGTGCAGTTCTTC. It encodes CASSQGVQFF.

This clonotype was found a few times. The chain has TRBV7-2 and TRBJ2-1, with D tentatively TRBD2 (6 bases). The V end was cut by 2 bases, the J end by 7 bases, with 12 bases between. This CDR3 contains 14 residues. Per germline, CDR1 SGHTA and CDR2 FQGNSA. The chain's CDR3 is CASSLRSGWNEQFF. CDR3 in DNA: TGTGCCAGCAGCTTAAGAAGCGGGTGGAATGAGCAGTTCTTC.

This sequence joins TRBV7-8 and TRBJ2-1; a weak D match, TRBD2 (6 bases). CDR1 SGHVS and CDR2 FQNEAQ come from the germline V gene. Trimming stripped 4 bases from V and 8 bases from J, with 18 bases between. CDR3 length: 15 amino acids. CDR3 region: CASSSPESGFHEQFF. DNA of the CDR3: TGTGCCAGCAGCTCCCCGGAGAGCGGGTTCCATGAGCAGTTCTTC. Based on the CDR3 plus reference TRBV7-8 and TRBJ2-1, the full variable domain is GAGVSQSPRYKVAKRGQDVALRCDPISGHVSLFWYQQALGQGPEFLTYFQNEAQLDKSGLPSDRFFAERPEGSVSTLKIQRTQQEDSAVYLCASSSPESGFHEQFFGPGTRLTVL.

The chain links TRBV7-2 to TRBJ2-5; TRBD2 matches 9 bases. CDR3 length: 16 residues. Germline CDR1 SGHTA, CDR2 FQGNSA. The junction had 11 bases not matched to a gene; V was cut back by 4 bases and J by 5 bases. Here the CDR3 reads CASSSPGAGGVETQYF. CDR3 in DNA: TGTGCCAGCAGCTCCCCGGGGGCGGGAGGGGTGGAGACCCAGTACTTC.

The CDR3 region has the DNA TGTGCCAGCAGTGACGGGGACAATCAGCCCCAGCATTTT. Translated: CASSDGDNQPQHF. This chain uses TRBV6-4 with TRBJ1-5, with no clear D. The CDR3 runs 13 residues. V lost 2 bases and J 3 bases, leaving 5 bases between the germline ends. Looked up from germline, CDR1 is MRHNA and CDR2 is SNTAGT.

This clonotype was detected a few times. The gene calls are TRBV27 and TRBJ1-1; D is perhaps TRBD1 (6 bases). The germline V gene has CDR1 MNHEY and CDR2 SMNVEV (reference sequence). Trimming removed 6 bases at V and 0 bases at J, with 14 bases between. CDR3 length equals 15 residues. The CDR3 sequence: CASRGDITMNTEAFF. The CDR3 nucleotides read TGTGCCAGCAGAGGGGACATCACCATGAACACTGAAGCTTTCTTT.